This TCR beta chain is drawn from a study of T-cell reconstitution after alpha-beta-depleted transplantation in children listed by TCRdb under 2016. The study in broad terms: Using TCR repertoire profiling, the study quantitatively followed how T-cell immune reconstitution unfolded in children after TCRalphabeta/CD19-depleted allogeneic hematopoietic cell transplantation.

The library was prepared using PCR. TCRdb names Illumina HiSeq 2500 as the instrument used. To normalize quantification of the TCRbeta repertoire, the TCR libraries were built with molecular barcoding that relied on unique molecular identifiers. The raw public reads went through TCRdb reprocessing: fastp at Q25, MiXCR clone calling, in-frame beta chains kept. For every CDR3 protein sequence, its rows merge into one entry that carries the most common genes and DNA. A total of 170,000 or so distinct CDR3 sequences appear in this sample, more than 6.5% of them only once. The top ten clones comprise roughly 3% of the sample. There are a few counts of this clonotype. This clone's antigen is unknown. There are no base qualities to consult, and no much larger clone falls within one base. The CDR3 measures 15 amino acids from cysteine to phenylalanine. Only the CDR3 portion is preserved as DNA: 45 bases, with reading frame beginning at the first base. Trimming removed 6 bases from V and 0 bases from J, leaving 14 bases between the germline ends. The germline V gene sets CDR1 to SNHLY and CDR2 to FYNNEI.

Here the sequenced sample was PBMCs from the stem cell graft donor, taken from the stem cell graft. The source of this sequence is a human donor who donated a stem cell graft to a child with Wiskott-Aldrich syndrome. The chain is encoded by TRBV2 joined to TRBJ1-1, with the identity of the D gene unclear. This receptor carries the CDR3 CASREKGRMNTEAFF. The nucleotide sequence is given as TGTGCCAGCAGGGAGAAAGGTCGAATGAACACTGAAGCTTTCTTT.